A single sample is the source of the 17 T cell receptor beta chains below, sequenced in a study of T cell changes during pregnancy in multiple sclerosis. Sequencing used immunoSEQ multiplex PCR; TCRdb keeps in-frame clones, though not all of them. Of approximately 59,000 clones listed, roughly 89% were seen once; the top ten hold less than 1.5%. The sequences come from peripheral blood, collected in the third trimester of pregnancy. The receptors originated from a female donor in good health, enrolled as a control in a pregnancy study.

The V gene is TRBV6-5, the J gene TRBJ1-5; possible D gene TRBD1, 5 bases. CDR3 length: 16 residues. The V gene lost 2 bases and the J gene lost 3 bases, with 14 bases spanning the gap. Per the germline V gene, CDR1 is MNHEY and CDR2 is SVGAGI. Written as DNA, the CDR3 is TGTGCCAGCAGTTACCATCCAGGGCCCCCCAATCAGCCCCAGCATTTT. Translation: CASSYHPGPPNQPQHF.

The chain recombines TRBV14 with TRBJ2-2, with D maybe TRBD2 (5 bases). The CDR3 spans 14 residues. With 6 bases removed from V and 3 bases from J, the gap between germline ends came to 11 bases. The germline gives CDR1 SGHDN, CDR2 FVKESK. The CDR3, as DNA: TGTGCCAGCAGTGTCTCTAGCTACACCGGGGAGCTGTTTTTT. As protein: CASSVSSYTGELFF.

The chain joins TRBV7-9 to TRBJ1-2, with TRBD1 matching 7 bases. Trimming cost V 5 bases and J 7 bases; bases outside gene matches: 13. There are 15 residues in the CDR3. Germline loops: CDR1 SEHNR, CDR2 FQNEAQ (reference sequence). The CDR3 protein is CASSDSGTESLGYTF. CDR3 in DNA: TGTGCCAGCAGCGATTCCGGGACAGAGTCCCTTGGCTACACCTTC.

The chain combines TRBV5-4 with TRBJ1-2; D might be TRBD1 (6 bases). Germline CDR1 and CDR2: SGHNT and YYREEE (reference sequence). The V end was cut by 6 bases, the J end by 4 bases, with 16 bases between. The CDR3 has 14 residues. The CDR3 nucleotides are TGTGCCAGCACGCGGCGGGGGCAGCCCTATGGCTACACCTTC. Its translation is CASTRRGQPYGYTF.

The chain has TRBV6-5 and TRBJ1-4; 8 nucleotides align to TRBD1. Trimming at V came to 6 bases and at J to 8 bases, leaving 11 bases not matched to a gene. The length of the CDR3 is 15 residues. Germline V gene sequence: CDR1 MNHEY, CDR2 SVGAGI. Here the CDR3 reads CASSLLGQGGEKLFF. DNA of the CDR3: TGTGCCAGCAGCTTACTTGGACAGGGCGGGGAAAAACTGTTTTTT.

A few counts support this clone. The rearrangement links TRBV5-1 to TRBJ1-2, with D unclear. CDR3 length equals 8 residues. The germline V and J ends were trimmed by 4 bases and 14 bases, with 6 bases remaining between them. Germline values: CDR1 SGHRS, CDR2 YFSETQ. As DNA, the CDR3 is TGCGCCAGCAGCCAATTTACCTTC. Translated, it gives CASSQFTF.

The chain uses TRBV2 and TRBJ1-2, with TRBD1 as a possible D gene (6 bases). With 6 bases removed from V and 4 bases from J, the gap between germline ends came to 18 bases. This CDR3 contains 15 residues. Germline V CDR1 and CDR2: SNHLY, FYNNEI. DNA for the CDR3: TGTGCCAGCAGAGGTGGGGTGGGACACATCTATGGCTACACCTTC. This translates into CASRGGVGHIYGYTF.

This clone appeared a single time. This chain links TRBV5-4 with TRBJ1-1, with a possible D match to TRBD1 (5 bases). CDR3 length: 14 amino acids. Germline V CDR1 and CDR2: SGHNT, YYREEE (reference sequence). Trimming shortened V by 4 bases and J by 3 bases, and 13 bases separated the two germline ends. CDR3 nucleotide sequence: TGTGCCAGCAGCCTTCGGGGAGGGGACACTGAAGCTTTCTTT. It codes for CASSLRGGDTEAFF.

V gene TRBV4-2 combines with J gene TRBJ1-1; weak D call: TRBD1 (5 bases). Germline CDR1 LGHNA, CDR2 YNFKEQ. The V and J ends lost 4 bases and 3 bases respectively, with 9 bases between them. The CDR3 length is 13 residues. Written as DNA, the CDR3 is TGTGCCAGCAGCCGGGGGGGGGACACTGAAGCTTTCTTT. It is translated as CASSRGGDTEAFF.

The genes are TRBV11-2 and TRBJ2-7, with D hard to call. The CDR3 extends over 14 amino acids. Germline V gives CDR1 SGHAT, CDR2 FQNNGV. V was shortened by 0 bases and J by 3 bases, with 9 bases between the two germline ends. CDR3 protein: CASSLEGSLYEQYF. The CDR3 bases are TGTGCCAGCAGCTTAGAGGGCAGCCTCTACGAGCAGTACTTC.

This chain links TRBV28 with TRBJ2-2; 8 bases align to TRBD2. The CDR3 runs to 15 residues. Trimming at V came to 6 bases and at J to 5 bases, leaving 8 bases not matched to a gene. The germline gives CDR1 MDHEN, CDR2 SYDVKM. As DNA, the CDR3 is TGTGCCAGCAGACTTGGGACTAGTCGGACCGGGGAGCTGTTTTTT. It codes for CASRLGTSRTGELFF.

The V call is TRBV18, the J call TRBJ1-1; D not certain. The germline V gene encodes CDR1 KGHSH and CDR2 LQKENI. Trimming shortened V by 3 bases and J by 6 bases, and 8 bases separated the two germline ends. The CDR3 runs 12 residues. The CDR3 is CASSPRRAEAFF. CDR3 DNA: TGTGCCAGCTCACCCAGGAGGGCTGAAGCTTTCTTT.

The chain links TRBV25-1 to TRBJ2-3; TRBD2 agrees at 11 bases. V lost 4 bases to trimming and J lost 2 bases; unmatched junction nucleotides: 11. This CDR3 comprises 18 residues. Germline loops: CDR1 MGHDK, CDR2 SYGVNS. The CDR3 region is CASSVTSGGLWDTDTQYF. CDR3 bases: TGTGCCAGCAGTGTTACTAGCGGGGGACTGTGGGACACAGATACGCAGTATTTT.

The rearrangement uses TRBV18 and TRBJ1-5; no firm D call. CDR3 length: 14 residues. Germline loops: CDR1 KGHSH, CDR2 LQKENI. The V end lost 3 bases, the J end lost 5 bases, and 11 bases lay between the germline ends. CDR3 bases: TGTGCCAGCTCACCCCTCGGAGAAGATCAGCCCCAGCATTTT. It specifies CASSPLGEDQPQHF.

This clone was recorded once. The chain uses TRBV4-1 and TRBJ1-2; 7 positions agree with TRBD1. The CDR3 loop spans 14 amino acids. J was trimmed by 7 bases and V by 6 bases; bases with no gene match: 11. The germline V gene has CDR1 MGHRA and CDR2 YSYEKL. This chain's CDR3 is CASRQPGQRRGYTF. The CDR3 DNA reads as TGCGCCAGCAGGCAGCCGGGACAGCGCCGTGGCTACACCTTC.

The J gene is TRBJ1-4, the V gene TRBV19; D not certain. The V gene lost 5 bases and the J gene lost 4 bases, with 8 bases spanning the gap. The germline gives CDR1 LNHDA, CDR2 SQIVND (reference sequence). The CDR3 consists of 13 residues. Written as DNA, the CDR3 is TGTGCCAGTAGTGACACACTTAATGAAAAACTGTTTTTT. This codes for CASSDTLNEKLFF.

The chain joins TRBV5-8 to TRBJ2-5; D is perhaps TRBD1 (5 bases). This CDR3 spans 16 amino acids. V was cut by 0 bases and J by 0 bases, with 12 bases left in between. CDR1 is SGHTS and CDR2 is YDEGEE in the germline V gene. The CDR3 coding sequence is TGTGCCAGCAGCTTGGGACAGCTTGCACACCAAGAGACCCAGTACTTC. Amino acids: CASSLGQLAHQETQYF.